These 24 T cell receptor beta chains share one sample of origin, sequenced in a study of T cell clonality in common variable immunodeficiency. Generated by immunoSEQ multiplex PCR, the TCRdb table keeps only in-frame clones and is missing some. The sample has roughly 60,000 clones, none seen only once. Input material: peripheral blood mononuclear cells. Every receptor here comes from a person aged 18 to 75 in good health.

The table lists this clone with many counts. This CDR3 is CSAPQFLAGGTYEQYF. The covered CDR3 bases are TGCAGTGCCCCCCAATTCCTAGCGGGAGGGACCTACGAG. The chain joins TRBV20-1 to TRBJ2-7; 12 bases fit TRBD2. The read ends 3 residues before the CDR3 terminus; that terminus is restored from the germline J gene. Germline V gene sequence: CDR1 DFQATT, CDR2 SNEGSKA (reference sequence). The CDR3 length is 16 residues. After removal of 6 bases from V and 2 bases from J, the junction contained 11 bases not matched to a gene.

This clone was observed at least ten times. The CDR3 extends 3 residues past the end of the read, so its final part is completed from the germline J gene. The genes are TRBV19 and TRBJ2-1; TRBD1 agrees at 7 bases. Germline V gives CDR1 LNHDA, CDR2 SQIVND (reference sequence). V was pared by 6 bases and J by 7 bases, with 21 bases of the junction left unmatched. The CDR3 covers 18 residues. The CDR3 spells CASRGRHGTARGYNEQFF. Incomplete CDR3 DNA: TGTGCCAGTAGAGGTAGACACGGGACAGCGAGAGGGTATAATGAG.

This clone showed up many times. The CDR3 end is not reached by the read, which stops 3 residues before it; the germline J gene fills it in. V gene TRBV7-6 combines with J gene TRBJ2-1; TRBD2 matches at 8 bases. The length of the CDR3 is 17 residues. V was clipped by 4 bases and J by 6 bases; unmatched bases: 14. CDR1 is SGHVS, CDR2 FNYEAQ, per germline. Partial CDR3 DNA: TGTGCCAGCAGCTCGTTCACCGGGACTAGAAATTTCAATGAG. Protein sequence: CASSSFTGTRNFNE. The whole CDR3 is CASSSFTGTRNFNEQFF.

This clone was seen ten or more times. The read falls 3 residues short of the CDR3 end, and the missing part is taken from the germline J gene. The chain is built from TRBV7-9 and TRBJ1-2, with D possibly matching TRBD1 (5 bases). The CDR3 contains 14 residues. The V and J ends lost 3 bases and 4 bases respectively, with 12 bases between them. The germline V gene encodes CDR1 SEHNR and CDR2 FQNEAQ (reference sequence). CDR3: CASSFGARSYGYTF. CDR3 DNA (partial): TGTGCCAGCAGCTTTGGGGCGCGGTCCTATGGC.

Many counts were recorded for this clone. Read data end 3 residues before the CDR3 end; the end is taken from the germline J gene. J is TRBJ1-4 and V is TRBV11-3, with 12 bases aligning to TRBD1. Germline V CDR1 and CDR2: SGHNT, YENEEA. This CDR3 has 15 amino acids. CDR3 region: CASSSGQGAPWELFF. The CDR3 DNA, read in part, is TGTGCCAGCAGCTCGGGACAGGGGGCCCCCTGGGAA. Full variable domain (outside the CDR3, taken from reference TRBV11-3 and TRBJ1-4): EAGVVQSPRYKIIEKKQPVAFWCNPISGHNTLYWYLQNLGQGPELLIRYENEEAVDDSQLPKDRFSAERLKGVDSTLKIQPAELGDSAVYLCASSSGQGAPWELFFGSGTQLSVL.

This clone has a count of ten or more. The read ends 3 residues shy of where the CDR3 ends; the end is completed using the germline J gene. The chain employs TRBV5-4 and TRBJ1-1; 8 nucleotides match TRBD1. The V segment lost 7 bases and the J segment 2 bases; nucleotides outside the gene matches: 7. The CDR3 has 14 residues. Germline loops: CDR1 SGHNT, CDR2 YYREEE (reference sequence). CDR3 DNA, as far as it was read: TGTGCCAGCGGGGCAGGGGGCTTCAACACTGAA. It yields the protein CASGAGGFNTE. The entire CDR3 sequence reads CASGAGGFNTEAFF.

This clone has at least ten counts. The CDR3 end lies 3 residues beyond the end of the read and is filled in from the germline J gene. The chain carries TRBV12-3 or TRBV12-4 and TRBJ2-7; 8 bases agree with TRBD2. This CDR3 comprises 10 residues. The junction had 0 bases not matched to a gene; V was cut back by 8 bases and J by 6 bases. The CDR3 DNA, read in part, is TGTGCCAGCGCGGGAGGCGAG. It translates to CASAGGE. The CDR3 in full is CASAGGEQYF.

This clone was counted at least ten times. Coverage ceases 3 residues before the CDR3 finishes, and the germline J gene fills in the end. This chain joins TRBV13 and TRBJ2-1; 12 bases are shared with TRBD2. The CDR3 runs 14 residues. V gave up 5 bases and J gave up 8 bases; unmatched junction bases: 4. Germline assignment: CDR1 PRHDT and CDR2 FYEKMQ (reference sequence). CDR3 DNA, as far as it was read: TGTGCCAGCAGCGTGGGACTAGCGGGCGATGAG. It encodes CASSVGLAGDE. The entire CDR3 sequence reads CASSVGLAGDEQFF.

This clone was seen ten or more times. The read gets to within 3 residues of the CDR3 end, and the germline J gene fills in the rest. The chain recombines TRBV5-1 with TRBJ2-5, with 11 bases that match TRBD2. This CDR3 has 15 amino acids. The germline V gene has CDR1 SGHRS and CDR2 YFSETQ. Trimming at V came to 4 bases and at J to 5 bases, leaving 7 bases not matched to a gene. This CDR3 reads CASSQGTSGWETQYF. The CDR3 bases that were read are TGCGCCAGCAGCCAGGGGACTAGCGGATGGGAGACC.

As concerns this clone: The CDR3 end lies 3 residues beyond the end of the read and is filled in from the germline J gene. The gene calls are TRBV6-1 and TRBJ1-1; no reliable D call. Per the germline V gene, CDR1 is MNHNS and CDR2 is SASEGT. Between the trimmed V and J ends, which lost 5 bases and 1 base, there was a span of 11 bases. The length of the CDR3 is 14 residues. The chain's CDR3 is CASSQEPGNTEAFF. The CDR3 bases that were read are TGTGCCAGCAGTCAAGAACCGGGGAACACTGAA.

Ten or more counts support this clone. The read finishes 3 residues shy of the CDR3 end, and the germline J gene is used to complete it. The chain links TRBV5-6 to TRBJ2-5; tentative D call: TRBD2 (6 bases). In germline, CDR1 is SGHDT, CDR2 YYEEEE. V lost 1 base and J 5 bases, leaving 12 bases between the germline ends. The CDR3 is made up of 14 amino acids. CDR3 region: CASSLFEEGETQYF. CDR3 DNA (partial): TGTGCCAGCAGCTTGTTTGAGGAGGGGGAGACC.

This clone was seen at least ten times. The CDR3 end is not reached by the read, which stops 3 residues before it; the germline J gene fills it in. Additional DNA sequences in this sample encode the identical CDR3. This chain uses TRBV4-2 with TRBJ2-7, with TRBD2 matching over 14 bases. Trimming removed 4 bases from V and 4 bases from J; junction bases left unmatched: 18. The CDR3 is 20 amino acids. Germline CDR1 is LGHNA and CDR2 is YNFKEQ. CDR3 DNA, as far as it was read: TGTGCCAGCAGCCGACGGGGGACTAGCGGGAGTCCTCACTTGACTTACGAG. Encoded protein: CASSRRGTSGSPHLTYE. The full-length CDR3 reads as CASSRRGTSGSPHLTYEQYF.

This clone was seen ten or more times. The CDR3 end falls 3 residues outside the read, so it is completed with the germline J gene. The rearrangement joins TRBV5-4 to TRBJ2-7; 7 positions match TRBD1. CDR3 length equals 15 residues. Trimming at V came to 5 bases and at J to 4 bases, leaving 12 bases not matched to a gene. In germline, CDR1 is SGHNT, CDR2 YYREEE (reference sequence). CDR3 DNA, as far as it was read: TGTGCCAGCAGTTCTCCTCAGGGGGTCGTATACGAG. Protein: CASSSPQGVVYE. From start to end, the CDR3 is CASSSPQGVVYEQYF.

This clone has at least ten counts. The read is 3 residues too short to cover the CDR3 end, so that end is filled in from the germline J gene. J is TRBJ2-7 and V is TRBV7-6, with D hard to call. Trimming left V 4 bases short and J 0 bases short, with 4 bases between. This CDR3 comprises 12 residues. The germline V gene has CDR1 SGHVS and CDR2 FNYEAQ. The CDR3 sequence is CASSSNSYEQYF. Incomplete CDR3 DNA: TGTGCCAGCAGCTCCAACTCCTACGAG.

This clone was seen at least ten times. The DNA read from the CDR3 is TGTGCCAGCAGGCTTATACCCGGACTAGCGGGCACATCAGATACG. Translated, it gives CASRLIPGLAGTSDT. The full CDR3 sequence reads CASRLIPGLAGTSDTQYF. The J gene is TRBJ2-3, the V gene TRBV28; 11 nucleotides align to TRBD2. The read falls 3 residues short of the CDR3 end, and the missing part is taken from the germline J gene. In germline, CDR1 is MDHEN, CDR2 SYDVKM. Germline trimming cut 6 bases from V and 4 bases from J; bases unmatched to any gene: 15. The CDR3 consists of 18 residues.

This clone was counted at least ten times. From the germline J gene comes the end of the CDR3, since the read stops 3 residues before it. The chain is built from TRBV10-3 and TRBJ2-5; 9 bases fit TRBD1. The CDR3 is 16 residues long. CDR1 and CDR2 (germline): ENHRY, SYGVKD. V lost 0 bases, J lost 4 bases, and 6 bases stayed unmatched. The DNA read from the CDR3 is TGTGCCATCAGTGAGTCCGAGGGACAGGGCCTAGAGACC. This gives the protein CAISESEGQGLET. The whole CDR3 sequence is CAISESEGQGLETQYF.

This clone has ten or more counts. The CDR3 extends 3 residues past the end of the read, so its final part is completed from the germline J gene. Other DNA sequences within the sample encode an identical CDR3. V usage is TRBV7-9 and J usage is TRBJ1-2; D uncertain. Per the germline V gene, CDR1 is SEHNR and CDR2 is FQNEAQ (reference sequence). V was trimmed by 6 bases and J by 2 bases, leaving 10 bases between them. This CDR3 comprises 13 residues. The CDR3 here is CASSIAQNYGYTF. The CDR3 DNA, read in part, is TGTGCCAGCAGTATTGCGCAAAACTATGGC.

This clone was seen repeatedly, ten times or more. The CDR3 end falls 3 residues outside the read, so it is completed with the germline J gene. The rearrangement uses TRBV30 and TRBJ1-4; 8 bases fit TRBD1. The ends lost 4 bases at V and 7 bases at J; junction bases unmatched: 2. The germline V gene encodes CDR1 GTSNPN and CDR2 SVGIG (reference sequence). The CDR3 runs 12 residues. The CDR3 bases that were read are TGTGCCTGGACCGGGACAGGTGAAAAA. Translated, it gives CAWTGTGEK. The full CDR3 protein is CAWTGTGEKLFF.

This clone was observed many times. The CDR3 is cut off 3 residues early in the read; its end comes from the germline J gene. The chain combines TRBV20-1 with TRBJ2-4; 9 nucleotides match TRBD2. The CDR3 consists of 16 residues. The ends lost 0 bases at V and 3 bases at J; junction bases unmatched: 6. Germline values: CDR1 DFQATT, CDR2 SNEGSKA (reference sequence). The CDR3 bases that were read are TGCAGTGCTAGAGATATGACTAGCGGCCTCAAAAACATT. Its protein product is CSARDMTSGLKNI. The whole CDR3 sequence is CSARDMTSGLKNIQYF.

This clone was counted at least ten times. The read ends 3 residues early relative to the CDR3; the germline J gene fills the gap. The gene calls are TRBV7-2 and TRBJ2-1, with 10 bases aligning to TRBD1. CDR1 and CDR2 from the germline V gene are SGHTA and FQGNSA. With 5 bases clipped from V and 4 bases from J, the junction kept 5 bases outside the gene matches. The CDR3 length is 15 residues. The CDR3 DNA, read in part, is TGTGCCAGCAGCGTAAGGACAGGGGGGTACAATGAG. Its translation: CASSVRTGGYNE. The full CDR3 reads CASSVRTGGYNEQFF.

The table lists this clone with many counts. Read coverage stops 3 residues before the CDR3 terminus; the germline J gene supplies the remainder. This chain joins TRBV11-2 and TRBJ2-1; weak D call: TRBD2 (5 bases). V lost 7 bases and J 8 bases, leaving 15 bases between the germline ends. Germline CDR1 reads SGHAT; CDR2 reads FQNNGV. The CDR3 consists of 13 residues. The CDR3 reads CASTPAYGDEQFF. The sequenced part of the CDR3 DNA is TGTGCCAGCACCCCGGCGTACGGGGATGAG.

This clone was observed many times. The observed sequence ends 3 residues before the CDR3 terminus, with the missing tail filled in from the germline J gene. The rearrangement links TRBV2 to TRBJ1-2; no clear D gene. Germline loops: CDR1 SNHLY, CDR2 FYNNEI. The CDR3 runs 11 residues. The CDR3 is CASSVHHPYTF. The DNA read from the CDR3 is TGTGCCAGCAGTGTTCATCATCCA.

This clone was detected ten times or more. The read gets to within 3 residues of the CDR3 end, and the germline J gene fills in the rest. The chain links TRBV7-9 to TRBJ2-3; 8 bases are a match to TRBD2. The V and J ends lost 7 bases and 7 bases, in that order; junction bases with no gene match: 13. The CDR3 covers 15 residues. Per the germline V gene, CDR1 is SEHNR and CDR2 is FQNEAQ (reference sequence). This CDR3 reads CASTTRSGSTNTQYF. The part of the CDR3 DNA that was read is TGTGCCAGCACCACACGGAGCGGGAGTACGAATACG.

This clone was seen at least ten times. The read is 3 residues too short to cover the CDR3 end, so that end is filled in from the germline J gene. V is TRBV20-1 and J is TRBJ2-5; D call uncertain. The CDR3 extends over 11 amino acids. Germline V gene lookup returns CDR1 DFQATT and CDR2 SNEGSKA (reference sequence). The ends were cut back, 6 bases at V and 1 base at J, with 6 bases in the middle. The CDR3 spells CSAFPQETQYF. The CDR3 DNA, read in part, is TGCAGTGCCTTCCCCCAAGAGACC.